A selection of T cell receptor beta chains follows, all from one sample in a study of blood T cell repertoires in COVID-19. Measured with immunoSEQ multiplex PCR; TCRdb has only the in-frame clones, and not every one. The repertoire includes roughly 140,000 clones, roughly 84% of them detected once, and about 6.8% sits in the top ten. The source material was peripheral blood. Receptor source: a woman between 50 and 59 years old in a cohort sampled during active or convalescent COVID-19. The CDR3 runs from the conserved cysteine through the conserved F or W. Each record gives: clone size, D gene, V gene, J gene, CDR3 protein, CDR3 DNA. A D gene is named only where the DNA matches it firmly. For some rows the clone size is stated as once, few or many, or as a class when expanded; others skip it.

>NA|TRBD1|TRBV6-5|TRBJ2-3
CASARQGGATDTQYF
TGTGCCAGCGCTCGACAGGGTGGGGCCACAGATACGCAGTATTTT
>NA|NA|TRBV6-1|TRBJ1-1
CASSESGISQAEAFF
TGTGCCAGCAGTGAATCGGGAATTAGCCAGGCTGAAGCTTTCTTT
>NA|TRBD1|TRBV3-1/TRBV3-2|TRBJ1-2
CASSQETGGRGYTF
TGTGCCAGCAGCCAAGAAACAGGGGGCAGGGGCTACACCTTC
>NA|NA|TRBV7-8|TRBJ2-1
CASSRGVNEQFF
TGTGCCAGCTCCCGAGGAGTAAATGAGCAGTTCTTC
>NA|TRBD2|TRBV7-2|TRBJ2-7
CASSFSGTSGGAGYEQYF
TGTGCCAGCAGCTTCAGCGGGACTAGCGGGGGGGCCGGTTACGAGCAGTACTTC
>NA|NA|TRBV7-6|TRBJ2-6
CASSLVISEAGANVLTF
TGTGCCAGCAGCTTAGTTATCTCAGAGGCTGGGGCCAACGTCCTGACTTTC
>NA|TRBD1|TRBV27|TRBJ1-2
CASSSPGTGSYGYTF
TGTGCCAGCAGTTCGCCCGGGACAGGGTCCTATGGCTACACCTTC
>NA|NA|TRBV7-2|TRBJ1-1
CASSSGILNTEAFF
TGTGCCAGCAGCTCAGGGATTCTTAACACTGAAGCTTTCTTT
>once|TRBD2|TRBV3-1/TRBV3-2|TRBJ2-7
CASSQGTSLTEQYF
TGTGCCAGCAGCCAAGGGACTAGCCTAACCGAGCAGTACTTC
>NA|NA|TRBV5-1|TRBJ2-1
CASTTGDFYNEQFF
TGCGCCAGCACGACAGGAGATTTCTACAATGAGCAGTTCTTC
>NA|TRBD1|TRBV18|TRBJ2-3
CASSPIGKGALDTQYF
TGTGCCAGCTCACCAATCGGCAAGGGGGCTCTAGATACGCAGTATTTT
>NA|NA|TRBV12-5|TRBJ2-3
CASGDAGTLGTDTQYF
TGTGCTAGTGGGGATGCCGGGACTTTGGGCACAGATACGCAGTATTTT
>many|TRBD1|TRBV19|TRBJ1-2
CASAGTAYGYTF
TGTGCCAGTGCCGGGACAGCTTATGGCTACACCTTC
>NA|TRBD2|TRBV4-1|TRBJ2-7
CASSQGEGRGSYEQYF
TGCGCCAGCAGCCAAGGGGAAGGGAGGGGCTCCTACGAGCAGTACTTC
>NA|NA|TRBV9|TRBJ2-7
CASSVGQRNYEQYF
TGTGCCAGCAGCGTAGGTCAGCGGAATTACGAGCAGTACTTC
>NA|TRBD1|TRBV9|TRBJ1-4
CASSEGTGTNEKLFF
TGTGCCAGCAGCGAGGGGACAGGGACTAATGAAAAACTGTTTTTT
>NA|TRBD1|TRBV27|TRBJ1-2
CASSYRGQRGYTF
TGTGCCAGCAGTTACAGGGGGCAGCGTGGCTACACCTTC
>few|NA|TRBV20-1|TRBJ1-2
CSATGNYGYTF
TGCAGTGCTACAGGAAACTATGGCTACACCTTC
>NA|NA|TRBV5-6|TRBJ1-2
CASSLVPSGVDYGYTF
TGTGCCAGCAGCTTGGTTCCGTCAGGGGTTGACTATGGCTACACCTTC
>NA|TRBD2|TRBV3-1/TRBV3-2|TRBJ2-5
CASSQDGGGETQYF
TGTGCCAGCAGCCAAGACGGGGGGGGCGAGACCCAGTACTTC
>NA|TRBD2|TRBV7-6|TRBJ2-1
CASSLSAGEYNEQFF
TGTGCCAGCAGCTTATCGGCGGGGGAGTACAATGAGCAGTTCTTC
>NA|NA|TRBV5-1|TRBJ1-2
CASSLQGQDGYTF
TGCGCCAGCAGCTTACAGGGTCAGGATGGCTACACCTTC
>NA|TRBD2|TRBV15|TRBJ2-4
CATSRAGTGGQNIQYF
TGTGCCACCAGCAGAGCCGGCACGGGAGGGCAAAACATTCAGTACTTC
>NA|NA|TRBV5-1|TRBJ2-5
CASSAVDRLRETQYF
TGCGCCAGCAGCGCGGTGGACAGACTCCGGGAGACCCAGTACTTC
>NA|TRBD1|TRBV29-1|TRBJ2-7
CSARQGVNYEQYF
TGCAGCGCAAGACAGGGGGTTAATTACGAGCAGTACTTC
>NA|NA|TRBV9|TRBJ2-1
CASSAESYNEQFF
TGTGCCAGCAGCGCTGAGAGCTACAATGAGCAGTTCTTC
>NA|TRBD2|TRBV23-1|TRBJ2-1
CASSRLSLARFF
TGCGCCAGCAGCCGCTTGTCACTAGCGCGGTTCTTC
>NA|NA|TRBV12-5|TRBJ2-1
CASGQGPGNEQFF
TGTGCTAGTGGCCAGGGGCCCGGTAATGAGCAGTTCTTC
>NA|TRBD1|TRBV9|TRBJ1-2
CASSAGDRGLVYGYTF
TGTGCCAGCAGCGCGGGAGACAGGGGGCTGGTCTATGGCTACACCTTC
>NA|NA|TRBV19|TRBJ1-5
CASSISPLGAVQPQHF
TGTGCCAGTAGTATATCCCCCTTGGGGGCGGTGCAGCCCCAGCATTTT
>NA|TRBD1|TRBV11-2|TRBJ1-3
CASSRTGTGSLVGGNTIYF
TGTGCCAGCAGCCGCACCGGGACAGGGTCCTTAGTTGGTGGAAACACCATATATTTT
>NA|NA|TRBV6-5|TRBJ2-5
CASSRPDKRETQYF
TGTGCCAGCAGTCGCCCAGACAAACGGGAGACCCAGTACTTC
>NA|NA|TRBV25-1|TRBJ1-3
CASSDPAMLSGNTIYF
TGTGCCAGCAGTGATCCAGCGATGCTCTCTGGAAACACCATATATTTT